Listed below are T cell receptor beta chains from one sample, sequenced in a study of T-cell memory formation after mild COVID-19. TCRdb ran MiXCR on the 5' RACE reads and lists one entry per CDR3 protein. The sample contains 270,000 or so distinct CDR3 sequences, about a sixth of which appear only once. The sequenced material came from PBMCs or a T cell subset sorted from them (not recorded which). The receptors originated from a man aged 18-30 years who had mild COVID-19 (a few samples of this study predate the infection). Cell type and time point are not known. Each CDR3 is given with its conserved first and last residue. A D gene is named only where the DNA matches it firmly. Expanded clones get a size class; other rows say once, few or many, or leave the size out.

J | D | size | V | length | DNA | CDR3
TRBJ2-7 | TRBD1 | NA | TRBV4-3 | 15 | TGCGCCAGCAGCCCCGGGACAGGGGCCACCTACGAGCAGTACTTC | CASSPGTGATYEQYF
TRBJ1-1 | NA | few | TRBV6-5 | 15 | TGTGCCAGCACTAAGTTAGGAGCGACCATGGCCGAAGCTTTCTTT | CASTKLGATMAEAFF
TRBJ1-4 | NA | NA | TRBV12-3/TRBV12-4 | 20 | TGTGCCAGCAGTTTAGCAGTCATACTCAGGGGCAATGCAACTAATGAAAAACTGTTTTTT | CASSLAVILRGNATNEKLFF
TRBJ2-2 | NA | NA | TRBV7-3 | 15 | TGTGCCAGCAGCTTTCAGGGCGCGAACACCGGGGAGCTGTTTTTT | CASSFQGANTGELFF
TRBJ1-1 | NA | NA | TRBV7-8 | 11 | TGTGCCAGCAGCTTCGGGGTGATAGCTTTCTTT | CASSFGVIAFF
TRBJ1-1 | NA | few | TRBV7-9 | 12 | TGTGCCAGCAGTCGTGAGGGTCATGAAGCTTTCTTT | CASSREGHEAFF
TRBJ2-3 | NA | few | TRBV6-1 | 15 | TGTGCCAGCAGACCGGGTCGTTTCTCCACAGATACGCAGTATTTT | CASRPGRFSTDTQYF
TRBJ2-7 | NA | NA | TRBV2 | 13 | TGTGCCAGCAGTGAAGCTCGGGATTACGAGCAGTACTTC | CASSEARDYEQYF
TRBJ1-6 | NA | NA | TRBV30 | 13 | TGTGCCTGGAGTGATACAGGGTGGTCACCCCTCCACTTT | CAWSDTGWSPLHF
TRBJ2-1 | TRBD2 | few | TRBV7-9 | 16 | TGTGCCAGCAGCCTACCGCGGGCGGGGGGGCACAATGAGCAGTTCTTC | CASSLPRAGGHNEQFF
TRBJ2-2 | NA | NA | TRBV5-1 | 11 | TGCGCCAGCGGGAACACCGGGGAGCTGTTTTTT | CASGNTGELFF
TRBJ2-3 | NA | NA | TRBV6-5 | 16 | TGTGCCAGCAGAGCCGCCGGGGGTCAGGTTCCGGATACGCAGTATTTT | CASRAAGGQVPDTQYF
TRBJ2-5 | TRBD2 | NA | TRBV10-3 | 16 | TGTGCCATCAGAGGACCCGCTAGCGGGGGCCAAGAGACCCAGTACTTC | CAIRGPASGGQETQYF
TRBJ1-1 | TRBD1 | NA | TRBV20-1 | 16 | TGCAGTGCAACAAACCCAATGCAGGGGGGCGGCGGACAGGCTTTCTTT | CSATNPMQGGGGQAFF
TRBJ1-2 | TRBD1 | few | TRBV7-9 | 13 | TGTGCCAGCAGCTTGGGACAGGGTAACCGCTACACCTTC | CASSLGQGNRYTF
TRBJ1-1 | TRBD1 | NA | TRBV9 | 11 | TGTGCCAGCCTCGGGACAGGGGGACTCGGCTTT | CASLGTGGLGF
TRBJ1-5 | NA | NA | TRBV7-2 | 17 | TGTGCCAGCAGCCTAGGGGGGGGCACCTATAGCAATCAGCCCCAGCATTTT | CASSLGGGTYSNQPQHF
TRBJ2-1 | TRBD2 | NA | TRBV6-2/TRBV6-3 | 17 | TGTGCCAGCAGTTACTCCGCGGGGGGGCTCTTCAACAATGAGCAGTTCTTC | CASSYSAGGLFNNEQFF
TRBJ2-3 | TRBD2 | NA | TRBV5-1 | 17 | TGCGCCAGCAGCTCTACACCTACTAGCGGGGAAAGAGATACGCAGTATTTT | CASSSTPTSGERDTQYF
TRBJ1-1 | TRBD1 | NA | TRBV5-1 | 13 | TGCGCCAGCAGCGGGGCTTACAGGGGAGAAGCTTTCTTT | CASSGAYRGEAFF
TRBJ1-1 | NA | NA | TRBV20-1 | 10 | TGCAGTGTTATCGGGACTGAAGCTTTCTTT | CSVIGTEAFF
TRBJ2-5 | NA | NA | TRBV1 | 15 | TGCACCAGCAGCCAAGCCTCGGCGTACCAAGAGACCCAGTACTTC | CTSSQASAYQETQYF
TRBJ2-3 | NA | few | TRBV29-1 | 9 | TGCAGCGTGGGTAGGTCTGGGGATTTT | CSVGRSGDF
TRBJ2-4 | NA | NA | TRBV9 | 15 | TGTGCCAGCAGCCAAGGGCCGGTCGGCAAAAACATTCAGTACTTC | CASSQGPVGKNIQYF
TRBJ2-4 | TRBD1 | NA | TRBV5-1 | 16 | TGCGCCAGCAGCTTGCGATACAGGGGAGCCAAAAACATTCAGTACTTC | CASSLRYRGAKNIQYF
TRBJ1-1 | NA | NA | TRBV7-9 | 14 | TGTGCCAGCAGCTGGCCGGGGCAGGACACTGAAGCTTTCTTT | CASSWPGQDTEAFF
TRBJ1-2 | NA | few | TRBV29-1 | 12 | TGCAGCGCCGGTTGGGCGCCGGAAGGCTACACCTTC | CSAGWAPEGYTF
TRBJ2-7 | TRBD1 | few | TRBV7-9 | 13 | TGTGCCAGCAGCCCCGGGACAGGGGTCGAGCAGTACTTC | CASSPGTGVEQYF
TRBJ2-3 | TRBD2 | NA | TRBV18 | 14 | TGTGCCAGCTCCCCAGGAAGCGGGGAGTATACGCAGTATTTT | CASSPGSGEYTQYF
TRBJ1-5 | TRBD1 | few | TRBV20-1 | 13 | TGCAGTCAGGCGCAGGGGGTCAATCAGCCCCAGCATTTT | CSQAQGVNQPQHF
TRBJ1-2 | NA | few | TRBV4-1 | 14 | TGCGCCAGCAAACCCGCCGGGCGCAACTATGGCTACACCTTC | CASKPAGRNYGYTF
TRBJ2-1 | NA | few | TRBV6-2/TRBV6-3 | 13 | TGTGCCAGCAGTTACTCGATCGGACAGTACGAGTTCTTC | CASSYSIGQYEFF
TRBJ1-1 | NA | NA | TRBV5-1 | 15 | TGCGCCAGCAGTCCCCGTGACGAACCGAAGAATGAAGCTTTCTTT | CASSPRDEPKNEAFF
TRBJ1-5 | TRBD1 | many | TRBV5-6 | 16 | TGTGCCAGCAGCCAATGGGACAGGGAGCACTATCAGCCCCAGCATTTT | CASSQWDREHYQPQHF
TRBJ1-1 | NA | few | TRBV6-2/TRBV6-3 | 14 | TGTGCCAGCAGTGAGACACAGGCGAACACTGAAGCTTTCTTT | CASSETQANTEAFF
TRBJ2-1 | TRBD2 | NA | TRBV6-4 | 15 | TGTGCCAGCAATTCCCGTCTAGCGGGACACAATGAGCAGTTCTTC | CASNSRLAGHNEQFF
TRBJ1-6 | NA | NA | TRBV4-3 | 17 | TGCGCCAGCAGCCAAGATCCGGCGGGGACCGCCAATTCACCCCTCCACTTT | CASSQDPAGTANSPLHF
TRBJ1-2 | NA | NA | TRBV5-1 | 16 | TGCGCCAGCAGCGCCGGGTTTGACAGGCCCTCCTATGGCTACACCTTC | CASSAGFDRPSYGYTF
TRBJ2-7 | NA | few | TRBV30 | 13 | TGTGCCTGGAGTGTAGGGGAGGCCTACGAGCAGTACTTC | CAWSVGEAYEQYF
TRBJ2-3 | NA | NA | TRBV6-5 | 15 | TGTGCCAGCAGTTACTCGCTGGAGGGCACAGATACGCAGTATTTT | CASSYSLEGTDTQYF
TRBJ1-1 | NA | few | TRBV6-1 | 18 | TGTGCCAGCAGTGAATTCATTTTCAGGCTGGGGGCTAACACTGAAGCTTTCTTT | CASSEFIFRLGANTEAFF
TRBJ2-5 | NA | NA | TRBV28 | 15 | TGTGCCAGCAGTTCCCCCAGGGTCGGCCAGGAGACCCAGTACTTC | CASSSPRVGQETQYF
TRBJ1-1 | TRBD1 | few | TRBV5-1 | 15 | TGCGCCAGCAGCTCGCTCTCAGGGGGGAACACTGAAGCTTTCTTT | CASSSLSGGNTEAFF
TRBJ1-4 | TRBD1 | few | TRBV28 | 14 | TGTGCCGTCCAGGGGGATGCAACTAATGAAAAACTGTTTTTT | CAVQGDATNEKLFF
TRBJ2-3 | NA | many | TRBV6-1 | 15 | TGTGCCAGCAGTGACGGGCAGGCCCACACAGATACGCAGTATTTT | CASSDGQAHTDTQYF
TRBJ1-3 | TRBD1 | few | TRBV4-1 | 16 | TGCGCCAGCAGCCCAGGACAGGGGAGCTCTGGAAACACCATATATTTT | CASSPGQGSSGNTIYF
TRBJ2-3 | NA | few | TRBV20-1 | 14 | TGCAGTGCCCCCGACGTACGGGGCACAGATACGCAGTATTTT | CSAPDVRGTDTQYF
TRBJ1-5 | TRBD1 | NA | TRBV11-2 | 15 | TGTGCCAGCAGCTTAGCCGGGACAGGGAATCAGCCCCAGCATTTT | CASSLAGTGNQPQHF
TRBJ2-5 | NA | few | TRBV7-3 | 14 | TGTGCCAGCAGCATTAGAGGGGGGCAAGAGACCCAGTACTTC | CASSIRGGQETQYF
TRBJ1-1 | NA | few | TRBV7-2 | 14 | TGTGCCAGCAGCTCAAGGTGGTTGGGCACTGAAGCTTTCTTT | CASSSRWLGTEAFF
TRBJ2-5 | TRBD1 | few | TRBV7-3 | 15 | TGTGCCAGCAGCTTAGCCCCGACAGGGAGAGAGACCCAGTACTTC | CASSLAPTGRETQYF
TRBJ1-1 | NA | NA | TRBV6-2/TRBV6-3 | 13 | TGTGCCAGCAGTTACAGCATCAACACTGAAGCTTTCTTT | CASSYSINTEAFF
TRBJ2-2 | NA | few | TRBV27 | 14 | TGTGCCAGCAGTTTTCGGGGCAGCACCGGGGAGCTGTTTTTT | CASSFRGSTGELFF
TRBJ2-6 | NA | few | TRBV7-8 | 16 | TGTGCCAGCAGCTTGGGCCCGGTCTCTGGGGCCAACGTCCTGACTTTC | CASSLGPVSGANVLTF
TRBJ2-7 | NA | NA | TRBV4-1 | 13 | TGCGCCAGCAGCCAAGATCAAGGCTACGAGCAGTACTTC | CASSQDQGYEQYF
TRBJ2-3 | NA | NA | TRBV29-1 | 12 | TGCAGCGTTGAAGGCCCGCGCGATACGCAGTATTTT | CSVEGPRDTQYF